The clone carrying this T cell receptor (beta chain) was detected ten times or more. This sample is drawn from a study of regulatory T cells in long-lasting Graves disease. Arm-PCR of CDR3 regions and iRepertoire HTBI primers were the basis on which TCR beta libraries were built. TCRdb re-called the multiplex PCR reads through MiXCR, storing one row per CDR3 protein. The repertoire holds almost 350,000 distinct CDR3 sequences, with around 20% as singletons. Time point meaning: persistent/refractory GD, antithyroid drugs over 5 years with positive TRAb. PBMCs were the source of the RNA used for TCR sequencing. Germline V CDR1 and CDR2: DFQATT, SNEGSKA (reference sequence). Between the trimmed V and J ends, which lost 5 bases and 8 bases, there was a span of 18 bases. The CDR3 contains 13 residues.

This TCR was recovered from a female donor with Graves disease. The chain couples TRBV20-1 to TRBJ2-5; D perhaps matches TRBD2 (6 bases). This specimen was peripheral blood mononuclear cells (PBMCs), taken when the disease was refractory, from a patient treated with antithyroid drugs. CDR3 region: CSAQWRDTKTQYF. The CDR3 DNA sequence: TGCAGTGCTCAGTGGCGGGATACGAAAACCCAGTACTTC.